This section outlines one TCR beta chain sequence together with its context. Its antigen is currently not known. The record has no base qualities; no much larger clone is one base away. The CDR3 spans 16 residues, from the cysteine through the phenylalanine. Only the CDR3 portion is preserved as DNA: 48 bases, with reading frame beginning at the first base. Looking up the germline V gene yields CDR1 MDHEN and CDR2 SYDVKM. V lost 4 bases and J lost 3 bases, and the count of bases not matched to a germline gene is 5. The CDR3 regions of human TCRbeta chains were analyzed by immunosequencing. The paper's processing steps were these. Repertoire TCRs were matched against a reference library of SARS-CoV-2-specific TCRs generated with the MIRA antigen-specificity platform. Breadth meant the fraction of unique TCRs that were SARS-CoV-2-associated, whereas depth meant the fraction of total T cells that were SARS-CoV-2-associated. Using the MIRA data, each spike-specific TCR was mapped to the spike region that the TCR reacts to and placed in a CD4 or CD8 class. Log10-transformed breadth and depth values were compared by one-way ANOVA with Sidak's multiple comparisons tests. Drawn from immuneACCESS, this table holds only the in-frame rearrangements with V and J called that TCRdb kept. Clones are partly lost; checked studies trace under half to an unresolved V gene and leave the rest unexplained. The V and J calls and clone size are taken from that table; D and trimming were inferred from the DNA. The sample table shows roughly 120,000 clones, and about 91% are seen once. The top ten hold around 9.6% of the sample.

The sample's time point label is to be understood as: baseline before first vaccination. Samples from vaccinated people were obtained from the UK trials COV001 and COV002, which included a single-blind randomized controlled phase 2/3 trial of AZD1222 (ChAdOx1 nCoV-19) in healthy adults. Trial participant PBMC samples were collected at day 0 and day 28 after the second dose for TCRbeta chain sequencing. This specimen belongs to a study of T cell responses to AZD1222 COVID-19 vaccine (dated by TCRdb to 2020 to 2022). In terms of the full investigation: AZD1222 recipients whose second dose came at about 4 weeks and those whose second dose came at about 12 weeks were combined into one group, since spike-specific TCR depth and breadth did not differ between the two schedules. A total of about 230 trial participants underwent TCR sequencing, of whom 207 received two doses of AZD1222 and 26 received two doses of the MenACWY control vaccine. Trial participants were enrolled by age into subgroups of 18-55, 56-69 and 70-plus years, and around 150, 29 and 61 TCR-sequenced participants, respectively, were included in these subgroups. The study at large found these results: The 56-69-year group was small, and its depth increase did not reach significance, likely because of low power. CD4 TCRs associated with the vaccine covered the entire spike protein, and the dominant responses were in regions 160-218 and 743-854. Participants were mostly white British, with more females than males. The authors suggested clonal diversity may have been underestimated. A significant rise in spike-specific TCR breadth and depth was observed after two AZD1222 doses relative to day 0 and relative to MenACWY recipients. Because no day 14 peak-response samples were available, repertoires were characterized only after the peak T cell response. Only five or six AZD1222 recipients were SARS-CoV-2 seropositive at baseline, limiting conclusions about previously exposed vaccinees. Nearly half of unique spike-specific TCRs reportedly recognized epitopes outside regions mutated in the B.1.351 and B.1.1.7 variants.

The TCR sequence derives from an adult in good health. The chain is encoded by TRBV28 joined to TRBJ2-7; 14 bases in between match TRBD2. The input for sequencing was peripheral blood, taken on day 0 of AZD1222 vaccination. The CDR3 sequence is CASSSPGTSGGYEQYF. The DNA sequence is TGTGCCAGCAGTTCCCCCGGGACTAGCGGGGGCTACGAGCAGTACTTC.